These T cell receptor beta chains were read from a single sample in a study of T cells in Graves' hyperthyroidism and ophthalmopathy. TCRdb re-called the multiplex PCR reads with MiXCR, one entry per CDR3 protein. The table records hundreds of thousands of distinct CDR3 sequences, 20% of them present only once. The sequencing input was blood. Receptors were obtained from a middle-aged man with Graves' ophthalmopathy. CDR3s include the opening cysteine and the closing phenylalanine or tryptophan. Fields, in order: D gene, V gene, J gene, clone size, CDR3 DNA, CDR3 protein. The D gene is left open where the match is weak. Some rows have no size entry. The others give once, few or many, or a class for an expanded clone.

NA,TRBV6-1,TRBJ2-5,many,TGTGCCAGCAGTGAAGCGGGCAGGCCCCCGGGGACCCAGTACTTC,CASSEAGRPPGTQYF
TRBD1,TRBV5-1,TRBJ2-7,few,TGCGCCAGCAGCTTGGGCGGGACAGGGGCCTACGGGCAGTACTTC,CASSLGGTGAYGQYF
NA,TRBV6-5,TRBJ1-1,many,TGTGCCAGCAGTTACGAGGAAAACACTGAAGCTTTCTTT,CASSYEENTEAFF
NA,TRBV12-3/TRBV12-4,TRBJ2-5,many,TGTGCCAGCAGTTTCTGGGCGGGTTACGAGACCCAGTACTTC,CASSFWAGYETQYF
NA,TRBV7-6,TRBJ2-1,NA,TGTGCCAGCAGCTTAAGTGCAGGGCACAATGAGCAGTTCTTC,CASSLSAGHNEQFF
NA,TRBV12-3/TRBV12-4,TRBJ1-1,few,TGTGCCAGCAGCCTTTATTCCATGAACACTGAAGCTTTCTTT,CASSLYSMNTEAFF
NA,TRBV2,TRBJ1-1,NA,TGTGCCAGCAGAGTCAGGAACACTGAAGCTTTCTTT,CASRVRNTEAFF
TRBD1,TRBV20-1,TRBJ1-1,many,TGCAGTGCTAGAGTATTGGACAGGGTGATGAACACTGAAGCTTTCTTT,CSARVLDRVMNTEAFF
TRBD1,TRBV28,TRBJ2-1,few,TGTGCCAGCCGTGAGACAGGGGCCAACAATGAGCAGTTCTTC,CASRETGANNEQFF
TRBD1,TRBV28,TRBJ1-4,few,TGTGCCAGCAGTTTTTGGACAGGGCCCACTAATGAAAAACTGTTTTTT,CASSFWTGPTNEKLFF
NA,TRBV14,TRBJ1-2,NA,TGTGCCAGCAGCCAAGCGGGACACTATGGCTACACCTTC,CASSQAGHYGYTF
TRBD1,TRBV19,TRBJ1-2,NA,TGTGCCAGTAGTATGCGGACAGGGACCGCGGCTAACTATGGCTACACCTTC,CASSMRTGTAANYGYTF
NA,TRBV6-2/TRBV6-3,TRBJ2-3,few,TGTGCCAGCAGACCAGGGTACAAGGTAGCAGATACGCAGTATTTT,CASRPGYKVADTQYF
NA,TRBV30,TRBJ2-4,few,TGTGCCTGGAGTGTACAAGGGGCCCAAAACATTCAGTACTTC,CAWSVQGAQNIQYF
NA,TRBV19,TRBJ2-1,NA,TGTGCCAGTAAGCTCGCCTTCACCTACAATGAGCAGTTCTTC,CASKLAFTYNEQFF
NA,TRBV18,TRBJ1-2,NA,TGTGCCAGCGGAGCACCCTCGAACTATGGCTACACCTTC,CASGAPSNYGYTF
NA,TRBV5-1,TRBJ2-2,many,TGCGCCAGCAGCCGTTCTCCAACAGCGAACACCGGGGAGCTGTTTTTT,CASSRSPTANTGELFF
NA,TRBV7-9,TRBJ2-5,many,TGTGCCAGCAGCTTAGAAGGTCGGTGGCTCGCGCACGAGACCCAGTACTTC,CASSLEGRWLAHETQYF
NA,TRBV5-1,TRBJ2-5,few,NA,CASSVGQGIEYF
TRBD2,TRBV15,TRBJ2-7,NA,TGTGCCACCAGCAGAAGTGGGACTAGCTGGGAGCAGTACTTC,CATSRSGTSWEQYF
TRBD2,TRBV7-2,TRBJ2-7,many,TGTGCCATCCGGCGACTAGCGGGGAGCTACGAGCAGTACTTC,CAIRRLAGSYEQYF
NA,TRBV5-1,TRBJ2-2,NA,TGCGCCAGCAGCTTCCTCATACCACCGAGCCGCAACACCGGGGAGCTGTTTTTT,CASSFLIPPSRNTGELFF
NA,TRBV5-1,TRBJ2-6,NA,TGCGCCAGCAGCTCCCGGGCCTCTGGGGCCAACGTCCTGACTTTC,CASSSRASGANVLTF
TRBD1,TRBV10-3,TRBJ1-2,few,TGTGCCATCAGCGACAGGGGGCCCCACTATGGCTACACCTTC,CAISDRGPHYGYTF
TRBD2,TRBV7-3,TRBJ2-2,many,TGTGCCAGCAGCTTAAGGGCTAGCGGGAGGGCCACCGGGGAGCTGTTTTTT,CASSLRASGRATGELFF
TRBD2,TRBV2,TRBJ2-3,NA,TGTGCCAGCAAGACTAGCGGGAGAGATACGCAGTATTTT,CASKTSGRDTQYF
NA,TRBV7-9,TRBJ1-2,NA,TGTGCCAGCAGCTTAGCTAGGGACAGCTACACCTTC,CASSLARDSYTF
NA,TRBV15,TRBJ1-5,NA,TGTGCCACCAGCAGAGTGCCAGGGAATCAGCCCCAGCATTTT,CATSRVPGNQPQHF
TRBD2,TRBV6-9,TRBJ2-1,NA,TGCGCCAGCAGTGAGCAAACTAGCGGGGGTTTTAATGAGCAGTTCTTC,CASSEQTSGGFNEQFF
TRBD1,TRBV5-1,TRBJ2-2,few,TGCGCCAGCACAACCCCGGGACAGCCGAACACCGGGGAGCTGTTTTTT,CASTTPGQPNTGELFF
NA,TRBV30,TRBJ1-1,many,TGTGCCTGGATTTCGGGGGTCGAGGCCAACAGGAAAGGAGCTTTCTTT,CAWISGVEANRKGAFF
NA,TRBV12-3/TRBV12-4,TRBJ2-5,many,TGTGCCAGCAGTTTAGCCGACCTCCTACGCGAGACCCAGTACTTC,CASSLADLLRETQYF
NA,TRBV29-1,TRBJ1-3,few,TGCAGCGTTGAAGTTTGGAGGACGGACTCTGGAAACACCATATATTTT,CSVEVWRTDSGNTIYF
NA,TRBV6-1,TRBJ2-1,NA,TGTGCCAGCACCGTAGGGGTTTTCGGCAACAATGAGCAGTTCTTC,CASTVGVFGNNEQFF
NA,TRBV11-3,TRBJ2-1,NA,TGTGCCAGCAGCATAACGGGTTCAATAGCGGGACAGGGCCGTATTTTCTACAATGAGCAGTTCTTC,CASSITGSIAGQGRIFYNEQFF
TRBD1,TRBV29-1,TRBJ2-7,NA,TGCAGCGTTGAAGGACAGGGGTTCTACGAGCAGTACTTC,CSVEGQGFYEQYF
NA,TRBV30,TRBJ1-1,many,TGTGCCTGGAGTGTAAGCACGGACACTGAAGCTTTCTTT,CAWSVSTDTEAFF
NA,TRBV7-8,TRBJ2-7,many,TGTGCCAGCAGCTCCCTCTCAGCGACGCCTAGCTCCTACGAGCAGTACTTC,CASSSLSATPSSYEQYF
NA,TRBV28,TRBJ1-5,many,TGTGCCAGCTCGAACGGTGGTGGAAGCAATCAGCCCCAGCATTTT,CASSNGGGSNQPQHF
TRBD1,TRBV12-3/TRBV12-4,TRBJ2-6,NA,TGTGCCAGCAGTTCGGACAGGGGGACCATCTCTGGGGCCAACGTCCTGACTTTC,CASSSDRGTISGANVLTF